The sequence of this T cell receptor (beta chain) was determined in a study of T cell repertoires in cytomegalovirus infection. TCRdb reprocessed the reads with MiXCR, giving one entry per CDR3 protein. The sample holds more than 150,000 distinct CDR3 sequences, 23% seen once. Per germline, CDR1 SGHVS and CDR2 FQNEAQ. The CDR3 covers 15 residues. The junction had 9 bases not matched to a gene; V was cut back by 4 bases and J by 8 bases. Input material: PBMCs. The rearrangement joins TRBV7-8 to TRBJ2-1; 9 bases align to TRBD2. The sequence was collected from a human donor in good health (CMV status not recorded). Some clones in this sample may be carry-over from other donors' samples. The CDR3 spells CASSYAGGPGYEQFF. In DNA form, the CDR3 reads TGTGCCAGCAGCTACGCGGGGGGGCCCGGTTATGAGCAGTTCTTC.